The subject of this entry is one T cell receptor (beta chain). Its cognate antigen is unknown. Between the trimmed V and J ends, which lost 5 bases and 0 bases, there was a span of 20 bases. Germline lookup yields CDR1 SEHNR and CDR2 FQNEAQ (reference sequence). The CDR3 sequence is 18 residues long. This table comes from immunoSEQ multiplex PCR, and its TCRdb copy is limited to in-frame clones, with some not included. The sample lists tens of thousands of clones; 80% to 90% were seen once. These data are taken from a study of T cell responses to AZD1222 COVID-19 vaccine. Study-wide points: The study found vaccine-associated CD4 TCRs spanning spike, dominant at 160-218 and 743-854. Reportedly, nearly half of unique spike TCRs recognized epitopes outside B.1.351/B.1.1.7 mutations. Baseline testing showed seropositivity in only a handful of AZD1222 recipients.

The chain uses TRBV7-9 and TRBJ2-1; D possibly corresponds to TRBD1 (6 bases). The source was peripheral blood, collected 28 days after the second AZD1222 dose. This receptor was identified in an adult who received the AZD1222 COVID-19 vaccine. This CDR3 reads CASSARGWGLSSYNEQFF. DNA for the CDR3: TGTGCCAGCAGCGCCCGGGGATGGGGGCTTAGCTCCTACAATGAGCAGTTCTTC.